This passage covers 23 T cell receptor beta chains from one sample sequenced in a study of response to subunit inactivated influenza vaccine (dated by TCRdb to the late 2010s). Library prep was done by RT-PCR. Sequencing took place on an Illumina HiSeq 2500. TCRdb reworked the public reads: Q25 trimming with fastp, MiXCR clone assembly, productive beta chains retained. Duplicate CDR3 protein sequences are folded into a single record with the most common DNA and genes. This sample lists under 950,000 distinct CDR3 sequences; approximately 22% were detected once. The ten largest clones take up around 9.6% of the sample. The specimen was PBMCs from blood, collected around 5 days after vaccination. The receptors shown here come from a man aged 45-65 years who received an inactivated influenza vaccine. Donor details come from another sample of the same person, matched by shared clones.

This clonotype was counted only a few times. The genes are TRBV7-8 and TRBJ2-3; either TRBD1 or TRBD2 may fit D (6 bases each). The CDR3 totals 15 residues. Germline CDR1 SGHVS, CDR2 FQNEAQ. V dropped 1 base and J dropped 5 bases, with 13 bases sitting between them. The CDR3: CASSLERGLEDTQYF. In nucleotides, the CDR3 is TGTGCCAGCAGCTTAGAACGGGGGCTTGAAGATACGCAGTATTTT. The whole variable domain, filled in from reference TRBV7-8 and TRBJ2-3, reads GAGVSQSPRYKVAKRGQDVALRCDPISGHVSLFWYQQALGQGPEFLTYFQNEAQLDKSGLPSDRFFAERPEGSVSTLKIQRTQQEDSAVYLCASSLERGLEDTQYFGPGTRLTVL.

This clonotype was observed a handful of times. The gene calls are TRBV29-1 and TRBJ1-1; D remains ambiguous. The V gene's germline CDR1 is SQVTM and CDR2 ANQGSEA. The V gene lost 4 bases and the J gene lost 0 bases, with 9 bases spanning the gap. CDR3 length equals 13 residues. CDR3 amino acids: CSVVPLMNTEAFF. CDR3 coding DNA: TGCAGCGTTGTCCCACTCATGAACACTGAAGCTTTCTTT.

This clonotype turned up a few times. The rearrangement joins TRBV29-1 to TRBJ2-2, with 7 bases identical to TRBD2. The CDR3 is 16 amino acids. In germline, CDR1 is SQVTM, CDR2 ANQGSEA. The junction had 8 bases not matched to a gene; V was cut back by 4 bases and J by 0 bases. CDR3 amino acids: CSVVFLGGPNTGELFF. In nucleotides, the CDR3 is TGCAGCGTTGTTTTTTTGGGAGGGCCGAACACCGGGGAGCTGTTTTTT.

The chain is built from TRBV4-3 and TRBJ2-7, with no clear D. CDR3 length equals 15 residues. Germline V CDR1 and CDR2: LGHNA, YSLEER. V lost 0 bases and J lost 2, with 11 bases in between. As DNA, the CDR3 is TGCGCCAGCAGCCAAGATCTCTACAGTCCCTACGAGCAGTACTTC. Translation: CASSQDLYSPYEQYF.

V and J are TRBV29-1 and TRBJ2-1; 11 bases align to TRBD2. The CDR3 totals 15 residues. From germline, CDR1 is SQVTM and CDR2 ANQGSEA. V gave up 4 bases and J gave up 7 bases; unmatched junction bases: 9. CDR3: CSVGSGTSGLNEQFF. The CDR3 nucleotides read TGCAGCGTTGGGTCCGGGACTAGCGGCCTAAATGAGCAGTTCTTC.

This chain joins TRBV27 and TRBJ2-1; 12 positions agree with TRBD2. V shed 2 bases, J shed 6 bases, and the junction held 11 bases outside the gene matches. This CDR3 is 18 amino acids long. Germline values: CDR1 MNHEY, CDR2 SMNVEV (reference sequence). The CDR3 region is CASSLPPLTSGRFNEQFF. CDR3 bases: TGTGCCAGCAGTTTACCCCCTCTGACTAGCGGGAGATTCAATGAGCAGTTCTTC.

This clonotype has a handful of counts. This chain joins TRBV3-1 and TRBJ2-3; perhaps TRBD1 as D (5 bases). This CDR3 has 18 amino acids. Trimming cost V 0 bases and J 1 base, with 17 bases left between them. Germline-derived CDR1 and CDR2 are LGHDT and YNNKEL (reference sequence). The CDR3 spells CASSQDETLEGGTDTQYF. CDR3 DNA sequence: TGTGCCAGCAGCCAAGACGAGACTCTTGAAGGGGGCACAGATACGCAGTATTTT.

The sample holds many counts of this clonotype. J is TRBJ1-5 and V is TRBV4-3, with D possibly being TRBD1 (5 bases). This CDR3 has 16 residues. Trimming pared 0 bases from V and 4 bases from J, leaving 13 bases between. The germline V gene has CDR1 LGHNA and CDR2 YSLEER. CDR3 DNA sequence: TGCGCCAGCAGCCAAGAGGCAGGGAAGAGGAATCAGCCCCAGCATTTT. Its translation is CASSQEAGKRNQPQHF.

This chain uses TRBV12-3 or TRBV12-4 with TRBJ2-7; D gene uncertain. CDR3 length: 11 residues. V lost 4 bases and J lost 8, with 9 bases in between. The CDR3 sequence: CASSSPGKQYF. CDR3 DNA: TGTGCCAGCAGTTCCCCAGGCAAGCAGTACTTC.

This rearrangement joins TRBV30 to TRBJ2-3; D ambiguous. The V and J ends lost 0 bases and 1 base respectively, with 5 bases between them. The CDR3 covers 13 residues. Germline lookup yields CDR1 GTSNPN and CDR2 SVGIG (reference sequence). The CDR3 coding sequence is TGTGCCTGGAGTGTAAAGGGCACAGATACGCAGTATTTT. It is translated as CAWSVKGTDTQYF.

This clonotype was counted a few times. This rearrangement joins TRBV12-3 or TRBV12-4 to TRBJ2-3, with D uncertain. Trimming took off 1 base at V and 2 bases at J, with 7 bases between the two ends. The CDR3 covers 14 residues. CDR3 in DNA: TGTGCCAGCAGTTTAGGGCAGCACACAGATACGCAGTATTTT. Its translation is CASSLGQHTDTQYF.

The chain uses TRBV12-3 or TRBV12-4 and TRBJ2-1; D is undetermined. V was shortened by 3 bases and J by 4 bases, with 10 bases between the two germline ends. This CDR3 comprises 14 residues. CDR3: CASSFLQRYNEQFF. Written as DNA, the CDR3 is TGTGCCAGCAGTTTTTTACAGAGATACAATGAGCAGTTCTTC.

The rearrangement joins TRBV6-4 to TRBJ2-3; 7 nucleotides match TRBD2. The junction had 5 bases not matched to a gene; V was cut back by 3 bases and J by 2 bases. Germline CDR1 and CDR2: MRHNA and SNTAGT. The CDR3 runs to 15 residues. CDR3 amino acids: CASSEGSGATDTQYF. CDR3 coding DNA: TGTGCCAGCAGTGAAGGGAGCGGGGCCACAGATACGCAGTATTTT.

This clonotype has only a few counts. The J gene is TRBJ1-2, the V gene TRBV30, with D possibly being TRBD1 (5 bases). The CDR3 is made up of 13 amino acids. Between the trimmed V and J ends, which lost 0 bases and 1 base, there was a span of 6 bases. The germline gives CDR1 GTSNPN, CDR2 SVGIG (reference sequence). The CDR3 DNA is TGTGCCTGGAGTGTGAGGGGTAACTATGGCTACACCTTC. Amino acid sequence: CAWSVRGNYGYTF.

This clonotype was found a few times. The gene calls are TRBV29-1 and TRBJ2-7; the D gene is possibly TRBD2 (5 bases). V lost 2 bases and J 3 bases, leaving 8 bases between the germline ends. This CDR3 contains 12 residues. Per germline, CDR1 SQVTM and CDR2 ANQGSEA. For the CDR3, the DNA is TGCAGCGTTGAAATAGCGCGCTACGAGCAGTACTTC. Translation: CSVEIARYEQYF.

The V call is TRBV6-5, the J call TRBJ2-3, with D uncertain. Deletions cut 3 bases from V and 5 bases from J, with 12 bases between. Germline lookup yields CDR1 MNHEY and CDR2 SVGAGI. There are 14 residues in the CDR3. The CDR3 coding sequence is TGTGCCAGCAGTTATGCCGATATTGAAGATACGCAGTATTTT. Protein sequence: CASSYADIEDTQYF.

This chain connects TRBV24-1 to TRBJ2-1, with TRBD1 identical over 9 bases. V lost 0 bases to trimming and J lost 5 bases; unmatched junction nucleotides: 4. CDR3 length equals 16 residues. Germline values: CDR1 KGHDR, CDR2 SFDVKD. The CDR3 nucleotides are TGTGCCACCAGTGATTTGGATGGGACAGGGCACAATGAGCAGTTCTTC. Protein sequence: CATSDLDGTGHNEQFF.

This rearrangement joins TRBV6-2 or TRBV6-3 to TRBJ2-1, with D possibly matching TRBD2 (5 bases). The CDR3 contains 16 residues. Germline lookup yields CDR1 MNHEY and CDR2 SVGEGT. Trimming removed 5 bases from V and 0 bases from J, with 14 bases in between. CDR3 region: CASSHREGSSYNEQFF. CDR3 sequence (DNA): TGTGCCAGCAGTCACCGGGAAGGGAGCTCCTACAATGAGCAGTTCTTC.

The sample holds a few counts of this clonotype. This chain connects TRBV20-1 to TRBJ1-1, with TRBD1 identical over 9 bases. The V and J ends lost 1 base and 5 bases, in that order; junction bases with no gene match: 8. The CDR3 covers 15 residues. The germline CDR1 and CDR2 sequences are DFQATT and SNEGSKA (reference sequence). The CDR3 loop is CSARALTGGFTEAFF. The DNA for the CDR3 is TGCAGTGCTAGAGCCCTTACAGGGGGCTTTACTGAAGCTTTCTTT.

The CDR3 sequence: CASSMNPGTGETQYF. CDR3 nucleotide sequence: TGTGCCAGCAGCATGAATCCCGGGACGGGAGAGACCCAGTACTTC. This rearrangement joins TRBV5-6 to TRBJ2-5, with D possibly being TRBD1 or TRBD2 (5 bases each). Trimming shortened V by 4 bases and J by 4 bases, and 17 bases separated the two germline ends. The length of the CDR3 is 15 residues. Germline CDR1 and CDR2: SGHDT and YYEEEE.

At least ten counts were recorded for this clonotype. The V gene is TRBV20-1, the J gene TRBJ2-7; D might be TRBD1 (5 bases). From germline, CDR1 is DFQATT and CDR2 SNEGSKA (reference sequence). This CDR3 contains 13 residues. V was shortened by 6 bases and J by 3 bases, with 15 bases between the two germline ends. CDR3 nucleotides: TGCAGTGCAAGCCCCAGGGCGGACTACGAGCAGTACTTC. This sequence encodes CSASPRADYEQYF.

This clonotype has more than one count but fewer than ten. The chain employs TRBV12-3 or TRBV12-4 and TRBJ2-5; D possibly uses TRBD1 or TRBD2 (6 bases each). The CDR3 covers 15 residues. V was pared by 3 bases and J by 2 bases, with 13 bases between. CDR3 sequence (DNA): TGTGCCAGCAGTTTGAACAGGGCGGGACAAGAGACCCAGTACTTC. Translation gives CASSLNRAGQETQYF.

The table lists this clonotype with a few counts. The chain carries TRBV4-3 and TRBJ2-6, with TRBD2 matching over 8 bases. This CDR3 region has 16 residues. Germline CDR1 LGHNA, CDR2 YSLEER. With 3 bases clipped from V and 4 bases from J, the junction kept 5 bases outside the gene matches. DNA for the CDR3: TGCGCCAGCAGCCACCCGGGAGGGAACGGGGCCAACGTCCTGACTTTC. It specifies CASSHPGGNGANVLTF.